A single TCR beta chain is shown here with its context. This sample stems from a study of T cell repertoires in cytomegalovirus infection. TCRdb recomputed calls from the reads with MiXCR, one row per CDR3 protein. The table has just over 300,000 distinct CDR3 sequences, about a sixth seen once. V dropped 4 bases and J dropped 3 bases, with 10 bases sitting between them. The CDR3 has 14 amino acids. Germline loops: CDR1 LNHNV, CDR2 YYDKDF (reference sequence). The chain has TRBV15 and TRBJ1-3, with D hard to call. This sequence originates from a human donor in good health (CMV status not recorded). Some clones in this sample may be carry-over from other donors' samples. Material for sequencing was PBMCs. CDR3 loop: CATSKWESGNTIYF. Written as DNA, the CDR3 is TGTGCCACCAGCAAGTGGGAGAGTGGAAACACCATATATTTT.